One and the same sample provided the 23 T cell receptor beta chains below, sequenced in a study of shared clonotypes between healthy human individuals. Clones were read by immunoSEQ multiplex PCR, and TCRdb kept only the in-frame ones, dropping some. The sample lists a few million clones; approximately 90% were seen once. The sequenced sample consisted of naive CD4+ T cells from PBMCs. The subset denotes: CD45RA+ positively selected. The receptors originated from a man younger than 35 in good health. Some clones in this sample may be carry-over from other donors' samples.

V usage is TRBV5-4 and J usage is TRBJ2-3, with 7 bases matching TRBD2. The ends lost 2 bases at V and 4 bases at J; junction bases unmatched: 4. The germline V gene encodes CDR1 SGHNT and CDR2 YYREEE (reference sequence). The CDR3 runs 14 residues. CDR3: CASSLPGRSDTQYF. The CDR3 DNA reads as TGTGCCAGCAGCTTACCCGGGAGGTCAGATACGCAGTATTTT. Variable domain in full (rest from reference TRBV5-4 and TRBJ2-3): ETGVTQSPTHLIKTRGQQVTLRCSSQSGHNTVSWYQQALGQGPQFIFQYYREEENGRGNFPPRFSGLQFPNYSSELNVNALELDDSALYLCASSLPGRSDTQYFGPGTRLTVL.

The chain carries TRBV7-2 and TRBJ2-2; the D gene is possibly TRBD1 (5 bases). The ends were cut back, 2 bases at V and 5 bases at J, with 12 bases in the middle. CDR3 length: 15 amino acids. Germline V gene data show CDR1 as SGHTA and CDR2 as FQGNSA. CDR3 coding DNA: TGTGCCAGCAGCTTATTGCAGGGTGGGACCGGGGAGCTGTTTTTT. Protein product: CASSLLQGGTGELFF.

The CDR3 loop is CASSLEAKEFF. The CDR3 DNA sequence: TGTGCCAGCAGCTTGGAGGCAAAGGAGTTCTTC. The chain carries TRBV5-6 and TRBJ2-1; D not certain. Trimming removed 0 bases at V and 14 bases at J, with 9 bases between. Germline CDR1 reads SGHDT; CDR2 reads YYEEEE. The CDR3 contains 11 residues.

In regard to this clone: The same CDR3 also results from other DNA sequences found in this sample. The chain couples TRBV18 to TRBJ2-3, with D possibly TRBD2 on 5 matching bases. The V and J ends lost 3 bases and 3 bases respectively, with 10 bases between them. CDR1 and CDR2 from the germline V gene are KGHSH and LQKENI. This CDR3 is built from 14 residues. The CDR3 here is CASSPTGGTDTQYF. For the CDR3, the DNA is TGTGCCAGCTCACCGACCGGAGGAACAGATACGCAGTATTTT.

The chain employs TRBV4-1 and TRBJ1-2; D is uncertain. This CDR3 spans 16 amino acids. V was shortened by 1 base and J by 0 bases, with 12 bases between the two germline ends. Germline lookup yields CDR1 MGHRA and CDR2 YSYEKL. The DNA of the CDR3 is TGCGCCAGCAGCCAAGGAATCTCACAGCCTAACTATGGCTACACCTTC. It encodes CASSQGISQPNYGYTF.

On this clone: This sample includes further DNA sequences coding for the same CDR3. In nucleotides, the CDR3 is TGTGCCAGCAGCGTAGGGGCAGGGAACACCGGGGAGCTGTTTTTT. As protein: CASSVGAGNTGELFF. The gene calls are TRBV9 and TRBJ2-2; D call uncertain. Looked up from germline, CDR1 is SGDLS and CDR2 is YYNGEE. V was shortened by 0 bases and J by 1 base, with 7 bases between the two germline ends. CDR3 length equals 15 residues.

This rearrangement joins TRBV7-9 to TRBJ1-1, with D hard to call. The V end was cut by 5 bases, the J end by 2 bases, with 18 bases between. CDR3 length: 16 amino acids. Germline CDR1 is SEHNR and CDR2 is FQNEAQ (reference sequence). The CDR3, as DNA: TGTGCCAGCAGCCCGATTTTCAGGCCCGAAAACACTGAAGCTTTCTTT. Encoded protein: CASSPIFRPENTEAFF.

This chain joins TRBV18 and TRBJ2-7; TRBD1 matches at 7 bases. The V gene end was trimmed by 7 bases and the J gene end by 2 bases; junction bases not matched to a gene: 8. Germline V gives CDR1 KGHSH, CDR2 LQKENI. CDR3 length equals 14 residues. The CDR3 reads CASLALGGPYEQYF. The CDR3 DNA is TGTGCCAGCTTAGCCCTAGGGGGCCCCTACGAGCAGTACTTC.

This chain joins TRBV11-2 and TRBJ1-3; D is unresolved. V lost 1 base to trimming and J lost 4 bases, with 8 bases between them. Germline CDR1 reads SGHAT; CDR2 reads FQNNGV. The CDR3 covers 14 residues. The CDR3 reads CASSLVAGGNTIYF. The DNA of the CDR3 is TGTGCCAGCAGCTTAGTGGCGGGCGGAAACACCATATATTTT.

This clone was recorded only once. The V gene is TRBV28, the J gene TRBJ1-2, with 9 bases aligning to TRBD1. Germline V gene lookup returns CDR1 MDHEN and CDR2 SYDVKM. V lost 8 bases, J lost 4 bases, and 8 bases stayed unmatched. CDR3 length: 14 residues. CDR3 nucleotides: TGTGCCAGCCGGACAGGGGAAAACTCCTATGGCTACACCTTC. This translates into CASRTGENSYGYTF.

The chain carries TRBV6-1 and TRBJ2-7; D is unresolved. Trimming stripped 7 bases from V and 5 bases from J, with 9 bases between. CDR1 is MNHNS, CDR2 SASEGT, per germline. This CDR3 is 11 amino acids long. CDR3 nucleotides: TGTGCCAGCAATCTCGCCGACGAGCAGTACTTC. It specifies CASNLADEQYF.

This chain uses TRBV5-1 with TRBJ2-7; TRBD1 matches at 10 bases. This CDR3 contains 15 residues. The germline V gene has CDR1 SGHRS and CDR2 YFSETQ. V lost 5 bases to trimming and J lost 7 bases; unmatched junction nucleotides: 12. CDR3: CASSGLGTGEEEQYF. DNA for the CDR3: TGCGCCAGCAGTGGGTTAGGGACAGGGGAGGAGGAGCAGTACTTC. Based on the CDR3 plus reference TRBV5-1 and TRBJ2-7, the full variable domain is KAGVTQTPRYLIKTRGQQVTLSCSPISGHRSVSWYQQTPGQGLQFLFEYFSETQRNKGNFPGRFSGRQFSNSRSEMNVSTLELGDSALYLCASSGLGTGEEEQYFGPGTRLTVT.

The chain links TRBV2 to TRBJ2-1; 7 nucleotides agree with TRBD2. The junction had 7 bases not matched to a gene; V was cut back by 8 bases and J by 0 bases. Germline-derived CDR1 and CDR2 are SNHLY and FYNNEI. The CDR3 covers 15 residues. The CDR3 protein is CASARLAASYNEQFF. The CDR3 DNA is TGTGCCAGCGCCCGCCTAGCGGCCTCCTACAATGAGCAGTTCTTC.

This clone was recorded once. This chain uses TRBV28 with TRBJ1-4; 9 nucleotides align to TRBD1. Germline CDR1 is MDHEN and CDR2 is SYDVKM. The CDR3 totals 15 residues. Trimming took 5 bases from V and 7 from J; bases not matched to a gene: 8. Written as DNA, the CDR3 is TGTGCCAGCAGTGTCAACAGGGGGCAGGGTGAAAAACTGTTTTTT. This sequence encodes CASSVNRGQGEKLFF.

V usage is TRBV9 and J usage is TRBJ2-6; D remains ambiguous. Between the trimmed V and J ends, which lost 0 bases and 2 bases, there was a span of 12 bases. The CDR3 length is 17 residues. Germline CDR1 SGDLS, CDR2 YYNGEE. CDR3 sequence (DNA): TGTGCCAGCAGCGTAGTTGGGTTTTCGGCTGGGGCCAACGTCCTGACTTTC. Translation gives CASSVVGFSAGANVLTF.

The chain couples TRBV7-3 to TRBJ2-7, with a weak D call TRBD2 (5 bases). Looked up from germline, CDR1 is SGHTA and CDR2 is FQGTGA. V lost 0 bases, J lost 0 bases, and 12 bases lay in between. The CDR3 is made up of 16 amino acids. The CDR3 protein is CASSLTRAQSSYEQYF. The CDR3 DNA reads TGTGCCAGCAGCTTAACGCGGGCACAGAGCTCCTACGAGCAGTACTTC.

The chain uses TRBV28 and TRBJ2-7, with 7 bases fitting TRBD2. Trimming at V came to 5 bases and at J to 3 bases, leaving 13 bases not matched to a gene. Germline values: CDR1 MDHEN, CDR2 SYDVKM. This CDR3 is built from 16 residues. CDR3 DNA: TGTGCCAGCAGTCCTTTGGGGGACTACAATGACTACGAGCAGTACTTC. As protein: CASSPLGDYNDYEQYF. Full variable domain (missing parts from reference TRBV28 and TRBJ2-7): DVKVTQSSRYLVKRTGEKVFLECVQDMDHENMFWYRQDPGLGLRLIYFSYDVKMKEKGDIPEGYSVSREKKERFSLILESASTNQTSMYLCASSPLGDYNDYEQYFGPGTRLTVT.

Remarks on this clone: The same CDR3 is also encoded by other DNA sequences in this sample. This chain's CDR3 is CASSIRGLNTEAFF. The CDR3 DNA reads as TGTGCCAGTAGTATTCGGGGGCTGAACACTGAAGCTTTCTTT. This sequence joins TRBV19 and TRBJ1-1; possible D gene TRBD1, 6 bases. CDR1 LNHDA and CDR2 SQIVND come from the germline V gene (reference sequence). Between the trimmed V and J ends, which lost 3 bases and 0 bases, there was a span of 8 bases. This CDR3 spans 14 amino acids.

The chain uses TRBV7-2 and TRBJ2-1; 9 nucleotides align to TRBD1. Per the germline V gene, CDR1 is SGHTA and CDR2 is FQGNSA. The CDR3 extends over 19 amino acids. V gave up 0 bases and J gave up 3 bases; unmatched junction bases: 12. The CDR3, as DNA: TGTGCCAGCAGCTTAGCAGGAACCGGCGGGACAGGGAACTACAATGAGCAGTTCTTC. Amino acids: CASSLAGTGGTGNYNEQFF.

This sequence joins TRBV9 and TRBJ1-3; the D gene is possibly TRBD1 (6 bases). The CDR3 length is 13 residues. Germline CDR1 reads SGDLS; CDR2 reads YYNGEE. The V and J ends lost 5 bases and 4 bases respectively, with 10 bases between them. The CDR3: CASSRGRGNTIYF. In DNA form, the CDR3 reads TGTGCCAGCAGTCGGGGGCGAGGAAACACCATATATTTT.

The CDR3 DNA sequence: TGCAGCGTTAACAGGGTCGGCGAGCAGTACTTC. Protein: CSVNRVGEQYF. This chain joins TRBV29-1 and TRBJ2-7, with D tentatively TRBD1 (6 bases). V lost 5 bases, J lost 6 bases, and 11 bases lay in between. Germline assignment: CDR1 SQVTM and CDR2 ANQGSEA. This CDR3 comprises 11 residues.

V gene TRBV9 combines with J gene TRBJ2-6, with D tentatively TRBD1 or TRBD2 (5 bases each). CDR3 length equals 17 residues. Germline values: CDR1 SGDLS, CDR2 YYNGEE. Between the trimmed V and J ends, which lost 0 bases and 3 bases, there was a span of 13 bases. The CDR3 nucleotides read TGTGCCAGCAGCGTAGGGACGGGGCTAGGTGGGGCCAACGTCCTGACTTTC. This translates into CASSVGTGLGGANVLTF.

The rearrangement joins TRBV6-5 to TRBJ1-3; maybe TRBD1 (5 bases). The CDR3 is made up of 14 amino acids. Germline V gives CDR1 MNHEY, CDR2 SVGAGI. V was clipped by 8 bases and J by 0 bases, with 11 bases between them. The CDR3 spells CASGAGSSGNTIYF. The CDR3 region has the DNA TGTGCCAGCGGGGCGGGGTCCTCTGGAAACACCATATATTTT.